This T cell receptor beta chain originates from a study of blood T cells in healthy people across ages. In the study overall: For every two T cells, template switching captured about one barcoded beta molecule.

Comment on this clonotype: Its cognate antigen is unknown.

A J-beta primer mix and a sample-barcoded 5' primer were used in a second PCR of roughly 7 to 12 cycles. TCRdb itself ran the 5' RACE reads through MiXCR, one entry per CDR3 protein. The table records 700,000 to 850,000 distinct CDR3 sequences, 53% of them present only once. Study conclusions and caveats: TCR beta diversity per million T cells fell roughly linearly with age.

In germline, CDR1 is LNHNV, CDR2 YYDKDF (reference sequence). V lost 5 bases, J lost 2 bases, and 10 bases stayed unmatched. The CDR3 has 16 amino acids. Sample donors were healthy Caucasian individuals that came from Russia, aged about 6 to 95. Roughly 10 milliliters was the volume of peripheral blood drawn from each donor. Material: blood. The clonotype comes from a man aged 80 or over in good health. The chain has TRBV15 and TRBJ1-2; 8 bases fit TRBD1. The CDR3 DNA is TGTGCCACCAGCGCCGGGACAGGAGTTTACAACTATGGCTACACCTTC. This encodes CATSAGTGVYNYGYTF. Complete variable domain (other parts from reference TRBV15 and TRBJ1-2): DAMVIQNPRYQVTQFGKPVTLSCSQTLNHNVMYWYQQKSSQAPKLLFHYYDKDFNNEADTPDNFQSRRPNTSFCFLDIRSPGLGDTAMYLCATSAGTGVYNYGYTFGSGTRLTVV.